The text below deals with one T cell receptor beta chain. The entry originates in a study of blood T cell repertoires in COVID-19. Trimming took off 2 bases at V and 3 bases at J, with 7 bases between the two ends. The CDR3 sequence is 13 residues long. Germline lookup yields CDR1 SEHNR and CDR2 FQNEAQ (reference sequence). Here immunoSEQ multiplex PCR was the method, and the copy in TCRdb shows in-frame clones only, minus some. The sample lists tens of thousands of clones, 80% to 90% occurring once. The source of this sequence is a man in his fifties with active COVID-19. What was sequenced was peripheral blood. The chain combines TRBV7-9 with TRBJ1-2, with D possibly being TRBD1 (6 bases). DNA for the CDR3: TGTGCCAGCAGCTTATCAGGGGACTATGGCTACACCTTC. This gives the protein CASSLSGDYGYTF. The full variable domain, with the rest looked up from reference TRBV7-9 and TRBJ1-2, is DTGVSQNPRHKITKRGQNVTFRCDPISEHNRLYWYRQTLGQGPEFLTYFQNEAQLEKSRLLSDRFSAERPKGSFSTLEIQRTEQGDSAMYLCASSLSGDYGYTFGSGTRLTVV.